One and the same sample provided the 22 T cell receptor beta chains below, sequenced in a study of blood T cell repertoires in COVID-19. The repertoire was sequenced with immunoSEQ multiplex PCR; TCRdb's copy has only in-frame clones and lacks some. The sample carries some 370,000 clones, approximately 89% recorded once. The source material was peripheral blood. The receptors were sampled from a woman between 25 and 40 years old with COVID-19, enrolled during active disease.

CDR3 nucleotide sequence: TGCGCCAGCCGTGCCGGGACTAGGGGTGAGCAGTTCTTC. Translation gives CASRAGTRGEQFF. The gene calls are TRBV10-2 and TRBJ2-1; 8 bases agree with TRBD2. The CDR3 is 13 residues long. With 8 bases clipped from V and 9 bases from J, the junction kept 9 bases outside the gene matches. Germline lookup yields CDR1 WSHSY and CDR2 SAAADI.

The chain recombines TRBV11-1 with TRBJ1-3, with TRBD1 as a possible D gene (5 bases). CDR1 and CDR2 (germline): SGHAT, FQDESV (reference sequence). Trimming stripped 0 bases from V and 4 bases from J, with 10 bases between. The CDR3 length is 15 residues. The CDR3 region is CASSLAPGVGNTIYF. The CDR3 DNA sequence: TGTGCCAGCAGCTTAGCGCCGGGGGTCGGAAACACCATATATTTT.

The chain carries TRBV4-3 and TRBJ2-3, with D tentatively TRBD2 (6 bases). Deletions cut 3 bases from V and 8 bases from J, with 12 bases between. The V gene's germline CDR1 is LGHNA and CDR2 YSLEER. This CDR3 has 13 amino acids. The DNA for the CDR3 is TGCGCCAGCAGCCAGAGGCCCGGGGGTACGCAGTATTTT. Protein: CASSQRPGGTQYF.

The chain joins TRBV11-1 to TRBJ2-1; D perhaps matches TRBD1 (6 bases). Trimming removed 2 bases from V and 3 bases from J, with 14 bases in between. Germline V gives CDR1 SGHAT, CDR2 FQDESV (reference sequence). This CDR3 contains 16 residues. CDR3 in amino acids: CASSLRVQTGYNEQFF. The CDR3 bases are TGTGCCAGCAGCTTACGGGTACAGACAGGCTACAATGAGCAGTTCTTC.

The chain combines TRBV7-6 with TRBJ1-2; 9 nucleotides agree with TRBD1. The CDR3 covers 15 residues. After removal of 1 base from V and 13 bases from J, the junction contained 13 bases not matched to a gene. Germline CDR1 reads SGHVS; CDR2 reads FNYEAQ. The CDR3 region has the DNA TGTGCCAGCAGCTTAGGGCCACAGGGGGCGAAAGGGTTCACCTTC. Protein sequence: CASSLGPQGAKGFTF.

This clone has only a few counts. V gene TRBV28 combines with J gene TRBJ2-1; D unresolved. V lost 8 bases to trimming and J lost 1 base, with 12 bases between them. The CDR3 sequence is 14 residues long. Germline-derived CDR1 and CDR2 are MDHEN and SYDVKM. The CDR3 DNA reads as TGTGCCAGCGTCCCCACTCCTTCCTACAATGAGCAGTTCTTC. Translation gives CASVPTPSYNEQFF.

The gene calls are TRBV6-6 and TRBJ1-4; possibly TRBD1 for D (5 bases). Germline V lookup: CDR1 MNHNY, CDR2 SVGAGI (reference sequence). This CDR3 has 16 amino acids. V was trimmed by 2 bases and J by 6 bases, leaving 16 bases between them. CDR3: CASSYLGRASDEKLFF. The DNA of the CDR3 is TGTGCCAGCAGTTACCTCGGCAGGGCGAGTGATGAAAAACTGTTTTTT.

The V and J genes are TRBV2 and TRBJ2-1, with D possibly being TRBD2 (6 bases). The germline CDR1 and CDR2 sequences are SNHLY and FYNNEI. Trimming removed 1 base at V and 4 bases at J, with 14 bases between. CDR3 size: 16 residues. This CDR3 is CASSEGSAGLYNEQFF. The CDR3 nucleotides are TGTGCCAGCAGTGAAGGATCAGCGGGTTTGTACAATGAGCAGTTCTTC.

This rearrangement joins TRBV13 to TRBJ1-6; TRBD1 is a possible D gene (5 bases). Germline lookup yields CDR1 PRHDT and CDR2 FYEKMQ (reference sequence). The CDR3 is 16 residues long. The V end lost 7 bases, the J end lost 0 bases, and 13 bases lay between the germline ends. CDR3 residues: CASTKSGGSYNSPLHF. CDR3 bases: TGTGCCAGCACTAAAAGCGGGGGCTCCTATAATTCACCCCTCCACTTT.

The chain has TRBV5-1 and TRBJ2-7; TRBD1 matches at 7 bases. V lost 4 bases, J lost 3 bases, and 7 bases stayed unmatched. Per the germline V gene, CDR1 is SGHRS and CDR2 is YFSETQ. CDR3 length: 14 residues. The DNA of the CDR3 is TGCGCCAGCAGCCCCGGGACAGCCGGCTACGAGCAGTACTTC. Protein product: CASSPGTAGYEQYF.

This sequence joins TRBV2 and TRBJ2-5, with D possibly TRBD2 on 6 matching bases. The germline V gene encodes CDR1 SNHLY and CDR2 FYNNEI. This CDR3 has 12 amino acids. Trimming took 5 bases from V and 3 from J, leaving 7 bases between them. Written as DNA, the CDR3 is TGTGCCAGCAGTAAGCGGGAAGAGACCCAGTACTTC. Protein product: CASSKREETQYF.

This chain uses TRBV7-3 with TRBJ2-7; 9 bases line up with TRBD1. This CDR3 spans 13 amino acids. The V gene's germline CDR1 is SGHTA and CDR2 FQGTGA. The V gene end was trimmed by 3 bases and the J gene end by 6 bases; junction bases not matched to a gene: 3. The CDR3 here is CASSLGQGLEQYF. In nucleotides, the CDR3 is TGTGCCAGCAGCTTGGGACAGGGTCTCGAGCAGTACTTC.

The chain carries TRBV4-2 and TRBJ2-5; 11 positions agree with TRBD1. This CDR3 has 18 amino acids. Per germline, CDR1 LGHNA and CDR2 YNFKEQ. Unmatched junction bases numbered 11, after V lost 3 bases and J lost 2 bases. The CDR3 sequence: CASSHANPGQGGQETQYF. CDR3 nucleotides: TGTGCCAGCAGCCATGCCAACCCGGGACAGGGGGGTCAAGAGACCCAGTACTTC.

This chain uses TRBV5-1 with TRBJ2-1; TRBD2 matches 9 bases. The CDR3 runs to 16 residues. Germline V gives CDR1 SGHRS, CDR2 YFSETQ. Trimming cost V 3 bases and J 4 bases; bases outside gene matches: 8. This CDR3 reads CASSSTGTSSYNEQFF. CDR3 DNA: TGCGCCAGCAGCTCGACCGGGACTAGCAGTTACAATGAGCAGTTCTTC.

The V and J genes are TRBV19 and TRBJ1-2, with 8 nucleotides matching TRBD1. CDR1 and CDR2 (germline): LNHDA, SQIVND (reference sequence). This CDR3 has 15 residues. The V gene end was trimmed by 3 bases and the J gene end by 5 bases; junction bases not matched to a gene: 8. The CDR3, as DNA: TGTGCCAGTAGTATCCCAGGACAGGGACGGTATGGCTACACCTTC. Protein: CASSIPGQGRYGYTF. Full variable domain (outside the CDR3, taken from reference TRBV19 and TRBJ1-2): DGGITQSPKYLFRKEGQNVTLSCEQNLNHDAMYWYRQDPGQGLRLIYYSQIVNDFQKGDIAEGYSVSREKKESFPLTVTSAQKNPTAFYLCASSIPGQGRYGYTFGSGTRLTVV.

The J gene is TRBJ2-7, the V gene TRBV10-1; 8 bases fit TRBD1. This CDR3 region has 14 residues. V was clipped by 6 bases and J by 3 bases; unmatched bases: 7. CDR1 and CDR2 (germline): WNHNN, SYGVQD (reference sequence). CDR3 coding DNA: TGCGCCAGCAGCCCGGACAGGGAACTCTACGAGCAGTACTTC. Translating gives CASSPDRELYEQYF.

CDR3 sequence: CATSENRGSYEQYF. The CDR3 coding sequence is TGTGCCACCAGTGAAAACAGGGGATCCTACGAGCAGTACTTC. This chain joins TRBV24-1 and TRBJ2-7, with 7 positions matching TRBD1. The CDR3 is 14 amino acids. The germline gives CDR1 KGHDR, CDR2 SFDVKD. V shed 4 bases, J shed 1 base, and the junction held 3 bases outside the gene matches.

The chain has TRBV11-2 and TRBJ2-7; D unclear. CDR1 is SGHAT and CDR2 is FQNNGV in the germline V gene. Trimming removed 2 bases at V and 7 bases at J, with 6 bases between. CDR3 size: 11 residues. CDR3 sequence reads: CASSLSVEQYF. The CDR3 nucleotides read TGTGCCAGCAGCTTATCGGTGGAGCAGTACTTC.

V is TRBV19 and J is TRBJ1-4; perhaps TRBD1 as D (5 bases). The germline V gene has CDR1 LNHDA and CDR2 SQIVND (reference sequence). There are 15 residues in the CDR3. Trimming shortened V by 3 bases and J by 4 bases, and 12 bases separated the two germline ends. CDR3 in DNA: TGTGCCAGTAGTATTACCGGGACTGGTAATGAAAAACTGTTTTTT. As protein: CASSITGTGNEKLFF.

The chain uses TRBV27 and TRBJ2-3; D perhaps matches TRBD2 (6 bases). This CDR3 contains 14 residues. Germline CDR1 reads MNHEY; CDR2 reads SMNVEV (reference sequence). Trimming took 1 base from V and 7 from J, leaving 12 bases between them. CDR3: CASSLYGSIYTQYF. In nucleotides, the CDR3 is TGTGCCAGCAGTTTATACGGGAGCATCTATACGCAGTATTTT.

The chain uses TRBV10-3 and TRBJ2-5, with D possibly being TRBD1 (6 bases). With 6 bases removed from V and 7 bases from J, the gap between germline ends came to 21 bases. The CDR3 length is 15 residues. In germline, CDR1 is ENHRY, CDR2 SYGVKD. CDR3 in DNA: TGTGCCATCAGAGGGACACCCGTAGTTTTGGGGACCCAGTACTTC. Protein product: CAIRGTPVVLGTQYF.

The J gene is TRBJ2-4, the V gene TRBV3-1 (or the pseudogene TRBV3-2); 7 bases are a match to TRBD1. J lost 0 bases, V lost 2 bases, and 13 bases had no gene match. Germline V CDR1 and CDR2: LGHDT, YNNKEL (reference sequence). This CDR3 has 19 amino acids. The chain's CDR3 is CASSQTYSGQLLAKNIQYF. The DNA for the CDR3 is TGTGCCAGCAGCCAAACTTATTCGGGACAGCTCCTAGCCAAAAACATTCAGTACTTC.